Detailed here is one T cell receptor (beta chain). Its specificity is not known. This CDR3 comprises 13 residues. The germline CDR1 and CDR2 sequences are SGHRS and YFSETQ. The record originates from a study of monozygotic twins with inflammatory bowel disease. General study results and limits: The analysis yielded no support for one strong signal or clonotype associated with IBD. Healthy co-twins, by inverse Simpson, had higher TCRbeta diversity than their siblings with IBD. IBD patients, compared with healthy twins, shared fewer clonotypes with others (especially with disease activity).

The UMIs contained a 6-nucleotide sample barcode. They were added by template switching during cDNA synthesis. No DNA is given; TCRdb re-called the 5' RACE reads and lists each CDR3 protein once. The sample has approximately 400,000 distinct CDR3 sequences, and its top ten clones hold 2% to 3%. The J gene is TRBJ1-2, the V gene TRBV5-1. Sequenced: blood. This clonotype was obtained from a human donor with ulcerative colitis or Crohn's disease, or a healthy co-twin of an affected twin (not recorded which). The CDR3 loop is CASSLERGTSYTF.